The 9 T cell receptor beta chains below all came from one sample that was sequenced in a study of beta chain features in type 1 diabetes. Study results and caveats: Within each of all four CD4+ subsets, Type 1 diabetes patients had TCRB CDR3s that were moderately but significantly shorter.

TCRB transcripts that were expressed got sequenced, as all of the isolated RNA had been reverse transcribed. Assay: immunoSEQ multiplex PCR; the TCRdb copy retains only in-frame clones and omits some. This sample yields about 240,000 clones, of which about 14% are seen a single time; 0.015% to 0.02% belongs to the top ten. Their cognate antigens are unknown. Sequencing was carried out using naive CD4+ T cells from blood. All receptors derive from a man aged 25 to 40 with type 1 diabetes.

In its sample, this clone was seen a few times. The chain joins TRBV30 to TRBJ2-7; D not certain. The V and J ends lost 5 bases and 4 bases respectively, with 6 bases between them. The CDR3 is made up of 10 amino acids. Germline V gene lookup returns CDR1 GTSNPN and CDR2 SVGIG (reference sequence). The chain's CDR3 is CAWGGYEQYF. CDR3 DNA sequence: TGTGCCTGGGGCGGATACGAGCAGTACTTC.

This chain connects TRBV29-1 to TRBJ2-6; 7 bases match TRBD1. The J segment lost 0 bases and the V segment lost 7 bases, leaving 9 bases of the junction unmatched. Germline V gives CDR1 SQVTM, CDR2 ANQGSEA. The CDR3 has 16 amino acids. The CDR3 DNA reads TGCAGCGCGACGGGACAGTTCACCTCTGGGGCCAACGTCCTGACTTTC. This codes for CSATGQFTSGANVLTF. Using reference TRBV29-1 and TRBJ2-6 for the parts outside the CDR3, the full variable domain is SAVISQKPSRDICQRGTSLTIQCQVDSQVTMMFWYRQQPGQSLTLIATANQGSEATYESGFVIDKFPISRPNLTFSTLTVSNMSPEDSSIYLCSATGQFTSGANVLTFGAGSRLTVL.

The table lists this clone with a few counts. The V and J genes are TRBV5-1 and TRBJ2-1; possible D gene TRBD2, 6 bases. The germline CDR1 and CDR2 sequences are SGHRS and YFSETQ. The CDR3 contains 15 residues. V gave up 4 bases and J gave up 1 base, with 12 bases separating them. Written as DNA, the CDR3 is TGCGCCAGCAGCCCCGGGACTCTTTCCTACAATGAGCAGTTCTTC. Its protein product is CASSPGTLSYNEQFF.

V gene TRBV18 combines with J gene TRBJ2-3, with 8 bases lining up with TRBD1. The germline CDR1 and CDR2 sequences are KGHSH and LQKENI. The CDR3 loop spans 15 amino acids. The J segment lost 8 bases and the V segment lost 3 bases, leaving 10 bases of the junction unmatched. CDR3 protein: CASSPQGAPRGTQYF. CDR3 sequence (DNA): TGTGCCAGCTCACCCCAGGGGGCCCCGCGGGGTACGCAGTATTTT.

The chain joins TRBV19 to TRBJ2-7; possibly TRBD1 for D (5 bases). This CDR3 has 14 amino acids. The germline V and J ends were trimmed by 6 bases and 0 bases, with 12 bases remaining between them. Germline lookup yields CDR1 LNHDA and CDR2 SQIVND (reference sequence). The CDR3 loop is CASRTVPSSYEQYF. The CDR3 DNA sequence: TGTGCCAGTAGGACAGTCCCCAGCTCCTACGAGCAGTACTTC.

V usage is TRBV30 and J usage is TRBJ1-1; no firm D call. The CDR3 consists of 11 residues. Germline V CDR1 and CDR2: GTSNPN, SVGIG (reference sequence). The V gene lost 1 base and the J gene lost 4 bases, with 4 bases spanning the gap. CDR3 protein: CAWSDSTEAFF. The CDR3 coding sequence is TGTGCCTGGAGTGATAGCACTGAAGCTTTCTTT.

The DNA of the CDR3 is TGTGCCAGCAGCATCGGTCCGACAGGCGCCTATGGCTACACCTTC. Protein: CASSIGPTGAYGYTF. The V call is TRBV7-9, the J call TRBJ1-2, with a possible D match to TRBD1 (6 bases). Germline CDR1 SEHNR, CDR2 FQNEAQ (reference sequence). Trimming took 5 bases from V and 4 from J, leaving 17 bases between them. This CDR3 is built from 15 residues.

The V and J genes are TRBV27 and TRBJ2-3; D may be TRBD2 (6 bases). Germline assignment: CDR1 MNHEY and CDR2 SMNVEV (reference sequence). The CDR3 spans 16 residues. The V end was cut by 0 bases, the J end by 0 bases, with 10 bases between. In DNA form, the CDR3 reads TGTGCCAGCAGTTTATCGGCGGGGTATAGCACAGATACGCAGTATTTT. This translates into CASSLSAGYSTDTQYF.

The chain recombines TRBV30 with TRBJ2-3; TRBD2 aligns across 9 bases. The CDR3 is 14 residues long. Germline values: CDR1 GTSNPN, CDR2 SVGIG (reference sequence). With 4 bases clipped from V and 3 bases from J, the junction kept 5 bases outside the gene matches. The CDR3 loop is CAWMFAGGTDTQYF. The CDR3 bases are TGTGCCTGGATGTTTGCGGGGGGGACAGATACGCAGTATTTT.